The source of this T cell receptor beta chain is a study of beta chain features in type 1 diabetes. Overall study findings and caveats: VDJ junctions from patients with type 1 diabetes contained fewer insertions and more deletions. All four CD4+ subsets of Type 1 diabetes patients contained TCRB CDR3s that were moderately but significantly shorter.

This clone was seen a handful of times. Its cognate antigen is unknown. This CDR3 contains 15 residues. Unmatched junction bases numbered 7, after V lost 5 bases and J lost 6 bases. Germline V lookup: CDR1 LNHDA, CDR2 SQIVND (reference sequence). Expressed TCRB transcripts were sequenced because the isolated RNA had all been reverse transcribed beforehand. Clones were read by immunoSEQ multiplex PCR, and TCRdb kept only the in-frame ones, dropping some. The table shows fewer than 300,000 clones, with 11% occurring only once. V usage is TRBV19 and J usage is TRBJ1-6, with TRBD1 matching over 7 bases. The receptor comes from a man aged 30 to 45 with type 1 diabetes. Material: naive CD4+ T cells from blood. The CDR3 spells CASSVGTATNSPLHF. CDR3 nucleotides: TGTGCCAGTAGTGTCGGGACAGCGACTAATTCACCCCTCCACTTT.